This TCR beta chain comes out of a study of T-cell reconstitution after alpha-beta-depleted transplantation in children. Unique molecular identifiers were incorporated when the TCRbeta library was constructed. TCRdb re-analysed the PCR reads in MiXCR, keeping a single row per CDR3 protein. The sample has 400,000 to 500,000 distinct CDR3 sequences, 9.5% to 13% seen once. The sequenced sample was PBMCs from the stem cell graft donor, obtained from the stem cell graft. The TCR sequence derives from a human donor who donated a stem cell graft to a child with acute myeloid leukemia.

CDR3 in DNA: TGCGCCAGCAGCCAAGAAGTTAGGGGGGCCTTGGGAACCGGGGAGCTGTTTTTT. Protein sequence: CASSQEVRGALGTGELFF. The rearrangement uses TRBV4-3 and TRBJ2-2; possibly TRBD1 or TRBD2 for D (6 bases each). The CDR3 sequence is 18 residues long. The germline V gene encodes CDR1 LGHNA and CDR2 YSLEER. Trimming pared 0 bases from V and 5 bases from J, leaving 19 bases between.